These T cell receptor beta chains were read from a single sample in a study of blood T cell repertoires in COVID-19. Repertoires were generated with immunoSEQ multiplex PCR, while TCRdb's copy carries only in-frame clones and drops some. The data contain some 52,000 clones, 86% of them seen just once; the ten biggest clones take up 28%. Sequencing input: peripheral blood. The receptor set was obtained from a human donor in a cohort sampled during active COVID-19. The CDR3 runs from the conserved cysteine through the conserved F or W.

j_gene | v_gene | CDR3aa
TRBJ1-2 | TRBV19 | CASSIYSHHENYGYTF
TRBJ2-2 | TRBV5-1 | CASSLRTSGSTGELFF
TRBJ2-2 | TRBV13 | CASSLRDTGELFF
TRBJ1-2 | TRBV6-4 | CASSDSRGRYTF
TRBJ2-7 | TRBV10-2 | CASRGAATSYEQYF
TRBJ1-2 | TRBV5-1 | CASSPVGASGGYTF
TRBJ1-2 | TRBV9 | CASSGDTRSNYGYTF
TRBJ2-3 | TRBV14 | CASSQRQARTDTQYF
TRBJ2-1 | TRBV29-1 | CSVGARGGYNEQFF
TRBJ1-3 | TRBV15 | CATSRVAGQGSGNTIYF
TRBJ1-3 | TRBV18 | CASSPTSLDYFGNTIYF
TRBJ1-2 | TRBV19 | CASTADRASNYGYTF
TRBJ1-2 | TRBV28 | CASSFPPQGDYGYTF
TRBJ2-3 | TRBV6-5 | CASRKAGDADTQYF
TRBJ1-4 | TRBV2 | CASAIYRGTNEKLFF
TRBJ2-1 | TRBV7-8 | CASSLDGQDYNEQFF
TRBJ1-1 | TRBV7-9 | CASRMASEGTEAFF
TRBJ2-6 | TRBV28 | CACGGTGANVLTF
TRBJ1-1 | TRBV11-3 | CASSSTGRNTEAFF
TRBJ2-1 | TRBV28 | CASSLLKRGNNEQFF
TRBJ2-5 | TRBV3-1/TRBV3-2 | CASSIGLAGSYETQYF
TRBJ2-4 | TRBV11-2 | CASSPTILAKNIQYF
TRBJ2-1 | TRBV5-1 | CASSLWLAESSYNEQFF
TRBJ2-1 | TRBV27 | CASSPRTSGRASGEQFF
TRBJ1-5 | TRBV19 | CASSPRTGGARQPQHF
TRBJ2-7 | TRBV11-1 | CASRPSTGNAYF
TRBJ2-7 | TRBV6-5 | CASSYSAAGYGYEQYF
TRBJ2-7 | TRBV6-1 | CASSEGLAGSYEQYF
TRBJ1-1 | TRBV12-3/TRBV12-4 | CASRLRTGEAFF
TRBJ2-2 | TRBV6-4 | CASSSELPTGELFF
TRBJ2-2 | TRBV5-1 | CASSLGGNGGELFF
TRBJ2-3 | TRBV6-6 | CASSPPDRGLTFADTQYF
TRBJ2-7 | TRBV12-1 | CASSFEASPSGSGEQYF
TRBJ1-6 | TRBV30 | CAWSLVQGHWTSYNSPLHF
TRBJ1-2 | TRBV18 | CASSPQQGLNDGYTF
TRBJ2-7 | TRBV5-6 | CASSLVGGTPYEQYF
TRBJ2-5 | TRBV6-5 | CASSYFSGVQETQYF
TRBJ2-2 | TRBV10-2 | CASGGGGELFF
TRBJ2-5 | TRBV3-1/TRBV3-2 | CASSQDLAGATTQYF
TRBJ2-2 | TRBV3-1/TRBV3-2 | CASRGLNTGELFF